The present entry profiles one TCR beta chain with its context. Its antigen is unknown. This sample is part of a study of T cell responses to AZD1222 COVID-19 vaccine. Between the trimmed V and J ends, which lost 1 base and 4 bases, there was a span of 12 bases. This CDR3 spans 16 amino acids. Germline CDR1 reads KGHDR; CDR2 reads SFDVKD. Generated by immunoSEQ multiplex PCR, the TCRdb table keeps only in-frame clones and is missing some. The data contain over 120,000 clones, 93% of them singletons. Study-level points and caveats: Most donors were white British, females outnumbered males, and clonal diversity was possibly underestimated.

The chain links TRBV24-1 to TRBJ2-2; possibly TRBD2 for D (5 bases). The sequences come from peripheral blood, collected on day 0 of AZD1222 vaccination. The source of this sequence is an adult in good health. CDR3 DNA: TGTGCCACCAGTGATTTAGGGCTAGCCTTCACCGGGGAGCTGTTTTTT. Encoded protein: CATSDLGLAFTGELFF.